The next 21 T cell receptor beta chains were all read from a single sample in a study of neurological immune-mediated disorders. A single record per CDR3 protein comes from TCRdb applying MiXCR to the 5' RACE reads. The repertoire holds 75,000 to 90,000 distinct CDR3 sequences, with under 13% as singletons. Sequencing was done on a sample of PBMCs. The origin of the receptors is a man between 35 and 55 years old in good health.

In this sample, this clonotype turned up many times. This sequence joins TRBV12-3 or TRBV12-4 and TRBJ2-3, with 8 bases identical to TRBD2. V lost 5 bases and J lost 9; bases outside the gene matches: 13. CDR3 length equals 15 residues. In DNA, the CDR3 is TGTGCCAGCAGTCCGAGCGGGGGAAGGGCCACGACGCAGTATTTT. The encoded protein is CASSPSGGRATTQYF.

This clonotype showed up many times. The chain is built from TRBV7-3 and TRBJ2-1; the match to TRBD2 covers 12 bases. The CDR3 covers 15 residues. Germline V gene lookup returns CDR1 SGHTA and CDR2 FQGTGA. V lost 6 bases, J lost 5 bases, and 5 bases stayed unmatched. CDR3 in DNA: TGTGCCAGCAGTCTAGCGGGGGGGCCCCACAATGAGCAGTTCTTC. This encodes CASSLAGGPHNEQFF.

This clonotype was counted at least ten times. V and J are TRBV7-9 and TRBJ1-6; a possible D gene is TRBD1 (5 bases). Germline CDR1 SEHNR, CDR2 FQNEAQ (reference sequence). The CDR3 has 15 amino acids. Trimming removed 5 bases from V and 10 bases from J, with 18 bases in between. CDR3 sequence: CASSLMGPGGSPLHF. In DNA, the CDR3 is TGTGCCAGCAGCCTCATGGGGCCCGGCGGATCACCCCTCCACTTT.

This clonotype was seen at least ten times. This chain links TRBV19 with TRBJ1-2; D not certain. This CDR3 is built from 11 residues. From germline, CDR1 is LNHDA and CDR2 SQIVND (reference sequence). Trimming stripped 6 bases from V and 4 bases from J, with 6 bases between. The CDR3 sequence: CASSPSYGYTF. CDR3 nucleotides: TGTGCCAGTAGCCCCAGCTATGGCTACACCTTC. The whole variable domain, remainder taken from reference TRBV19 and TRBJ1-2, is DGGITQSPKYLFRKEGQNVTLSCEQNLNHDAMYWYRQDPGQGLRLIYYSQIVNDFQKGDIAEGYSVSREKKESFPLTVTSAQKNPTAFYLCASSPSYGYTFGSGTRLTVV.

In its sample, this clonotype was seen many times. The chain has TRBV20-1 and TRBJ2-1; either TRBD1 or TRBD2 may supply D (5 bases each). Deletions cut 5 bases from V and 2 bases from J, with 13 bases between. Germline-derived CDR1 and CDR2 are DFQATT and SNEGSKA (reference sequence). The CDR3 length is 14 residues. The CDR3 protein is CSAPGTGTYNEQFF. CDR3 DNA: TGCAGTGCTCCCGGGACGGGAACCTACAATGAGCAGTTCTTC.

This clonotype appeared many times. The chain joins TRBV20-1 to TRBJ2-3; no firm D call. Trimming took off 5 bases at V and 5 bases at J, with 20 bases between the two ends. The germline gives CDR1 DFQATT, CDR2 SNEGSKA (reference sequence). The CDR3 has 15 amino acids. The CDR3 here is CSARRLTPEQDTQYF. The CDR3 DNA is TGCAGTGCTCGTAGACTGACCCCCGAACAAGATACGCAGTATTTT.

This chain links TRBV2 with TRBJ2-3; 8 bases line up with TRBD1. The V gene end was trimmed by 7 bases and the J gene end by 6 bases; junction bases not matched to a gene: 6. The CDR3 has 13 amino acids. Looked up from germline, CDR1 is SNHLY and CDR2 is FYNNEI. The CDR3 sequence is CASNQDREDTQYF. CDR3 nucleotides: TGTGCCAGCAACCAGGACAGGGAGGATACGCAGTATTTT.

This clonotype occurred many times. The CDR3 region is CSARDSSGGNGDTQYF. CDR3 coding DNA: TGCAGTGCTAGAGATTCTAGCGGGGGGAATGGGGATACGCAGTATTTT. The rearrangement links TRBV20-1 to TRBJ2-3; 11 nucleotides line up with TRBD2. Germline lookup yields CDR1 DFQATT and CDR2 SNEGSKA (reference sequence). The length of the CDR3 is 16 residues. V gave up 0 bases and J gave up 6 bases; unmatched junction bases: 8.

V and J are TRBV20-1 and TRBJ1-3; D remains ambiguous. Germline assignment: CDR1 DFQATT and CDR2 SNEGSKA (reference sequence). Trimming pared 1 base from V and 5 bases from J, leaving 3 bases between. The CDR3 covers 11 residues. CDR3 in DNA: TGCAGTGCTAGAGTTCGAAACACCATATATTTT. Residues: CSARVRNTIYF.

This clonotype was seen repeatedly, ten times or more. This sequence joins TRBV5-1 and TRBJ2-1; no clear D gene. Trimming shortened V by 3 bases and J by 10 bases, and 8 bases separated the two germline ends. Germline CDR1 SGHRS, CDR2 YFSETQ. This CDR3 comprises 11 residues. The CDR3 nucleotides read TGCGCCAGCAGCTGGACCGGGGAGCAGTTCTTC. Its translation: CASSWTGEQFF.

Ten or more counts support this clonotype. V usage is TRBV5-1 and J usage is TRBJ2-7; D could derive from TRBD1 or TRBD2 (6 bases each). CDR1 and CDR2 from the germline V gene are SGHRS and YFSETQ. V was trimmed by 1 base and J by 1 base, leaving 15 bases between them. The CDR3 length is 16 residues. The CDR3 coding sequence is TGCGCCAGCAGCTTGACCTTCGGGGGCGGTTCCTACGAGCAGTACTTC. Amino acid sequence: CASSLTFGGGSYEQYF.

This clonotype was detected many times. The V and J genes are TRBV28 and TRBJ2-1; 10 nucleotides match TRBD2. The CDR3 runs to 16 residues. With 4 bases clipped from V and 3 bases from J, the junction kept 6 bases outside the gene matches. Germline lookup yields CDR1 MDHEN and CDR2 SYDVKM. The CDR3 spells CASSSPGTSDYNEQFF. CDR3 DNA: TGTGCCAGCAGTTCCCCGGGGACTAGCGACTACAATGAGCAGTTCTTC. Full variable domain (rest looked up from reference TRBV28 and TRBJ2-1): DVKVTQSSRYLVKRTGEKVFLECVQDMDHENMFWYRQDPGLGLRLIYFSYDVKMKEKGDIPEGYSVSREKKERFSLILESASTNQTSMYLCASSSPGTSDYNEQFFGPGTRLTVL.

This clonotype was seen at least ten times. V and J are TRBV29-1 and TRBJ2-7; D gene unclear. The CDR3 spans 13 residues. Germline CDR1 SQVTM, CDR2 ANQGSEA. The V end was cut by 4 bases, the J end by 0 bases, with 10 bases between. The CDR3 region has the DNA TGCAGCGTTGTTAATGACGGCTCCTACGAGCAGTACTTC. Translating it yields CSVVNDGSYEQYF.

J is TRBJ1-1 and V is TRBV4-2; D not resolved. Trimming shortened V by 4 bases and J by 8 bases, and 26 bases separated the two germline ends. The length of the CDR3 is 17 residues. Germline CDR1 and CDR2: LGHNA and YNFKEQ. The DNA for the CDR3 is TGTGCCAGCAGCCCCCTACCCACACCAGCAGATGTCAGAGAAGCTTTCTTT. This gives the protein CASSPLPTPADVREAFF.

The rearrangement links TRBV9 to TRBJ2-7; the match to TRBD2 covers 9 bases. From germline, CDR1 is SGDLS and CDR2 YYNGEE. This CDR3 comprises 18 residues. The ends lost 9 bases at V and 7 bases at J; junction bases unmatched: 26. The CDR3 region is CAISVGWGPGGGAGEQYF. CDR3 in DNA: TGTGCCATTAGCGTAGGATGGGGCCCTGGCGGGGGGGCCGGGGAGCAGTACTTC.

The genes are TRBV5-8 and TRBJ2-4; 7 bases fit TRBD1. Germline CDR1 is SGHTS and CDR2 is YDEGEE. The CDR3 length is 16 residues. Unmatched junction bases numbered 4, after V lost 1 base and J lost 0 bases. In nucleotides, the CDR3 is TGTGCCAGCAGCTTGAGGGACAGATTAGCCAAAAACATTCAGTACTTC. This codes for CASSLRDRLAKNIQYF. Full variable domain (rest looked up from reference TRBV5-8 and TRBJ2-4): EAGVTQSPTHLIKTRGQQATLRCSPISGHTSVYWYQQALGLGLQFLLWYDEGEERNRGNFPPRFSGRQFPNYSSELNVNALELEDSALYLCASSLRDRLAKNIQYFGAGTRLSVL.

There are many counts of this clonotype. J is TRBJ2-7 and V is TRBV7-2; D unclear. This CDR3 has 15 amino acids. Looked up from germline, CDR1 is SGHTA and CDR2 is FQGNSA. V dropped 1 base and J dropped 1 base, with 11 bases sitting between them. The CDR3: CASSLGRILSYEQYF. The DNA of the CDR3 is TGTGCCAGCAGCTTAGGCCGGATCTTATCCTACGAGCAGTACTTC.

This clonotype was picked up many times. The chain joins TRBV27 to TRBJ2-7; the D is unclear. The CDR3 totals 16 residues. V was pared by 5 bases and J by 3 bases, with 20 bases between. CDR1 and CDR2 (germline): MNHEY, SMNVEV (reference sequence). This chain's CDR3 is CASSPFTLTRHYEQYF. Here the CDR3 DNA reads TGTGCCAGCAGTCCATTCACCCTCACGAGGCACTACGAGCAGTACTTC.

This clonotype occurred many times. This chain joins TRBV15 and TRBJ2-5; TRBD1 agrees at 7 bases. This CDR3 has 16 residues. With 0 bases clipped from V and 5 bases from J, the junction kept 9 bases outside the gene matches. CDR1 LNHNV and CDR2 YYDKDF come from the germline V gene (reference sequence). The CDR3 region has the DNA TGTGCCACCAGCAGAGATAATCGACAGGGCCGGGAGACCCAGTACTTC. Translating gives CATSRDNRQGRETQYF. The whole variable domain, remainder taken from reference TRBV15 and TRBJ2-5, is DAMVIQNPRYQVTQFGKPVTLSCSQTLNHNVMYWYQQKSSQAPKLLFHYYDKDFNNEADTPDNFQSRRPNTSFCFLDIRSPGLGDTAMYLCATSRDNRQGRETQYFGPGTRLLVL.

A note on this clonotype: A much bigger clone sits one base away, suggesting this may be a read error. The chain is built from TRBV3-1 and TRBJ2-7, with D uncertain. The CDR3 spans 11 residues. Between the trimmed V and J ends, which lost 3 bases and 5 bases, there was a span of 5 bases. Looked up from germline, CDR1 is LGHDT and CDR2 is YNNKEL (reference sequence). The CDR3 protein is CASSQWNEQYF. CDR3 coding DNA: TGTGCCAGCAGCCAGTGGAACGAGCAGTACTTC.

This clonotype was detected ten times or more. The gene calls are TRBV27 and TRBJ2-7; tentative D call: TRBD2 (7 bases). V lost 5 bases, J lost 7 bases, and 18 bases lay in between. Per the germline V gene, CDR1 is MNHEY and CDR2 is SMNVEV (reference sequence). This CDR3 is built from 14 residues. The CDR3 sequence: CASSVGGPLGEQYF. CDR3 coding DNA: TGTGCCAGCAGTGTCGGGGGGCCCCTGGGTGAGCAGTACTTC.